The 19 T cell receptor beta chains below all came from one sample that was sequenced in a study of metastatic and nonmetastatic thyroid tumors. TCRdb re-called the PCR reads with MiXCR. The repertoire holds about 85,000 clones, with about 9.1% as singletons. Treatment of any kind had been given to no patient before thyroid surgery. Sequencing was carried out using blood. All receptors come from a female donor with papillary thyroid cancer or a benign thyroid nodule (not recorded which). Some clones in this sample may be carry-over from other donors' samples.

The table lists this clone with many counts. The CDR3 reads CASSGPGLSSPLHF. The CDR3, as DNA: TGTGCCAGTAGTGGTCCGGGGCTCAGTTCACCCCTCCACTTT. The rearrangement uses TRBV19 and TRBJ1-6; tentatively, D is TRBD1 (5 bases). Germline CDR1 and CDR2: LNHDA and SQIVND (reference sequence). Trimming stripped 5 bases from V and 9 bases from J, with 14 bases between. This CDR3 comprises 14 residues. The full variable domain, completed using reference TRBV19 and TRBJ1-6, is DGGITQSPKYLFRKEGQNVTLSCEQNLNHDAMYWYRQDPGQGLRLIYYSQIVNDFQKGDIAEGYSVSREKKESFPLTVTSAQKNPTAFYLCASSGPGLSSPLHFGNGTRLTVT.

Concerning this clone: A much larger clone lies a single base off, so this may be a read error. The V gene is TRBV10-3, the J gene TRBJ1-3; D is unclear. Germline V gene data show CDR1 as ENHRY and CDR2 as SYGVKD. This CDR3 has 14 amino acids. The DNA of the CDR3 is TGTGCCATCATTGAGTCAGGCGCTGGAAACACCATATATTTT. Translation gives CAIIESGAGNTIYF.

At least ten counts were recorded for this clone. This chain joins TRBV5-8 and TRBJ2-1; D not resolved. CDR3 length: 13 residues. The germline V gene has CDR1 SGHTS and CDR2 YDEGEE. V was clipped by 5 bases and J by 3 bases, with 9 bases between them. CDR3 DNA: TGTGCCAGCAGTCTATCCGGCTACAATGAGCAGTTCTTC. It is translated as CASSLSGYNEQFF.

This clone was seen ten or more times. This chain joins TRBV11-1 and TRBJ2-2, with 7 bases fitting TRBD1. V was clipped by 5 bases and J by 4 bases; unmatched bases: 7. The CDR3 covers 15 residues. Germline lookup yields CDR1 SGHAT and CDR2 FQDESV (reference sequence). The CDR3 DNA is TGTGCCAGCAGCCTTCGACAGGGCCCCACCGGGGAGCTGTTTTTT. It codes for CASSLRQGPTGELFF.

There are many counts of this clone. The CDR3 here is CASSYQDTYEQYF. The CDR3, as DNA: TGTGCCAGCAGTTACCAGGATACCTACGAGCAGTACTTC. The chain couples TRBV6-2 or TRBV6-3 to TRBJ2-7; no definite D call. The length of the CDR3 is 13 residues. V gave up 2 bases and J gave up 2 bases, with 7 bases separating them. CDR1 and CDR2 (germline): MNHEY, SVGEGT.

This clone was found many times. The chain carries TRBV7-9 and TRBJ2-1; 8 nucleotides line up with TRBD1. The V gene end was trimmed by 6 bases and the J gene end by 6 bases; junction bases not matched to a gene: 4. The CDR3 loop spans 13 amino acids. CDR1 SEHNR and CDR2 FQNEAQ come from the germline V gene (reference sequence). CDR3: CASRTGASNEQFF. In DNA form, the CDR3 reads TGTGCCAGCAGGACAGGGGCCAGCAATGAGCAGTTCTTC.

This clone was seen at least ten times. The rearrangement links TRBV12-5 to TRBJ2-1, with D perhaps matching TRBD1 (5 bases). The V and J ends lost 6 bases and 8 bases respectively, with 14 bases between them. The germline CDR1 and CDR2 sequences are LGHNT and FRNRAP. This CDR3 region has 13 residues. The CDR3: CASGFGANYEQFF. CDR3 in DNA: TGTGCTAGTGGCTTTGGGGCTAACTATGAGCAGTTCTTC. Supplemented by reference TRBV12-5 and TRBJ2-1, the full variable domain reads DARVTQTPRHKVTEMGQEVTMRCQPILGHNTVFWYRQTMMQGLELLAYFRNRAPLDDSGMPKDRFSAEMPDATLATLKIQPSEPRDSAVYFCASGFGANYEQFFGPGTRLTVL.

Ten or more counts support this clone. V is TRBV2 and J is TRBJ1-1, with 7 bases that match TRBD1. Germline V gene lookup returns CDR1 SNHLY and CDR2 FYNNEI. The CDR3 consists of 14 residues. The V and J ends lost 3 bases and 7 bases, in that order; junction bases with no gene match: 8. The CDR3 DNA sequence: TGTGCCAGCAGTGATATAGGGGGCAAGATTGAAGCTTTCTTT. Translation: CASSDIGGKIEAFF.

Remarks on this clone: Just one base apart from a much larger clone, this may be a read error. The genes are TRBV6-4 and TRBJ2-3; D gene ambiguous. Trimming removed 0 bases from V and 6 bases from J, with 13 bases in between. Germline V lookup: CDR1 MRHNA, CDR2 SNTAGT. The length of the CDR3 is 15 residues. The CDR3 coding sequence is TGTGCCAGCAGTGACTCGGGCTCGGCGTGGGATACGCAGTATTTT. Its protein is CASSDSGSAWDTQYF.

This clone was observed a few times. The chain is built from TRBV5-6 and TRBJ2-5; no definite D call. The germline CDR1 and CDR2 sequences are SGHDT and YYEEEE. The CDR3 consists of 13 residues. Trimming took 8 bases from V and 7 from J, leaving 18 bases between them. The CDR3 DNA sequence: TGTGCCAGGGCCCCCCTTCTTATTCGGACCCAGTACTTC. Translation: CARAPLLIRTQYF.

This clone was counted at least ten times. The rearrangement links TRBV6-4 to TRBJ2-2; D is unresolved. The V end lost 3 bases, the J end lost 4 bases, and 6 bases lay between the germline ends. Germline lookup yields CDR1 MRHNA and CDR2 SNTAGT. The CDR3 consists of 13 residues. The DNA of the CDR3 is TGTGCCAGCAGTGAAAGGAGCACCGGGGAGCTGTTTTTT. The encoded protein is CASSERSTGELFF.

This clone has only a few counts. V is TRBV27 and J is TRBJ2-5; perhaps TRBD1 as D (5 bases). V was shortened by 2 bases and J by 4 bases, with 20 bases between the two germline ends. Germline V gene lookup returns CDR1 MNHEY and CDR2 SMNVEV (reference sequence). This CDR3 is built from 17 residues. CDR3 coding DNA: TGTGCCAGCAGTTTAAATTGGTTTGCCAGGGTGTTAGAGACCCAGTACTTC. Its translation: CASSLNWFARVLETQYF.

This clone was counted at least ten times. The J gene is TRBJ2-7, the V gene TRBV7-9, with D perhaps assigned TRBD1 or TRBD2 (5 bases each). V lost 4 bases to trimming and J lost 12 bases, with 16 bases between them. The CDR3 length is 12 residues. Germline CDR1 and CDR2: SEHNR and FQNEAQ (reference sequence). The CDR3 sequence is CASSYRDGRVYF. The CDR3 DNA reads TGTGCCAGCAGCTATCGGGACGGTCGTGTGTACTTC.

This clone was detected ten times or more. The chain has TRBV12-5 and TRBJ1-1; D gene unclear. The CDR3 is made up of 11 amino acids. Germline values: CDR1 LGHNT, CDR2 FRNRAP. The V end lost 7 bases, the J end lost 2 bases, and 5 bases lay between the germline ends. CDR3 nucleotide sequence: TGTGCTAGTGCCCCTAACACTGAAGCTTTCTTT. It is translated as CASAPNTEAFF. The complete variable domain, with remaining parts taken from reference TRBV12-5 and TRBJ1-1, reads DARVTQTPRHKVTEMGQEVTMRCQPILGHNTVFWYRQTMMQGLELLAYFRNRAPLDDSGMPKDRFSAEMPDATLATLKIQPSEPRDSAVYFCASAPNTEAFFGQGTRLTVV.

With regard to this clone: A much larger clone differs by one base, so this may be a read error. The rearrangement links TRBV9 to TRBJ2-1, with D perhaps matching TRBD1 (6 bases). This CDR3 has 14 amino acids. The germline V gene encodes CDR1 SGDLS and CDR2 YYNGEE. Trimming cost V 6 bases and J 7 bases, with 17 bases left between them. CDR3 nucleotides: TGTGCCAGCATCGCACAGGGACCCCGTAATGAGCAGTTCTTC. It codes for CASIAQGPRNEQFF.

The genes are TRBV20-1 and TRBJ2-7; D perhaps matches TRBD1 (5 bases). This CDR3 is built from 13 residues. In germline, CDR1 is DFQATT, CDR2 SNEGSKA (reference sequence). The germline V and J ends were trimmed by 0 bases and 5 bases, with 11 bases remaining between them. The CDR3 sequence is CSARDPGYHEQYF. In nucleotides, the CDR3 is TGCAGTGCTAGAGACCCAGGGTACCACGAGCAGTACTTC.

This clone was observed many times. The chain is built from TRBV19 and TRBJ2-3; D gene uncertain. The CDR3 has 12 residues. Germline V gives CDR1 LNHDA, CDR2 SQIVND (reference sequence). V lost 8 bases, J lost 1 base, and 7 bases lay in between. For the CDR3, the DNA is TGTGCCAGTTTACGGGGCACAGATACGCAGTATTTT. It is translated as CASLRGTDTQYF. Full variable domain (remainder filled in from reference TRBV19 and TRBJ2-3): DGGITQSPKYLFRKEGQNVTLSCEQNLNHDAMYWYRQDPGQGLRLIYYSQIVNDFQKGDIAEGYSVSREKKESFPLTVTSAQKNPTAFYLCASLRGTDTQYFGPGTRLTVL.

This clone was seen repeatedly, ten times or more. The CDR3 here is CASSERLGQARETQYF. Written as DNA, the CDR3 is TGTGCCAGCAGTGAAAGGCTAGGACAGGCCAGGGAGACCCAGTACTTC. This chain links TRBV6-1 with TRBJ2-5; 7 bases map to TRBD1. J was trimmed by 5 bases and V by 2 bases; bases with no gene match: 11. Per the germline V gene, CDR1 is MNHNS and CDR2 is SASEGT. CDR3 length: 16 residues.

This clone has more than one count but fewer than ten. The chain recombines TRBV28 with TRBJ2-3; D is ambiguous. Per germline, CDR1 MDHEN and CDR2 SYDVKM. Trimming removed 4 bases from V and 0 bases from J, with 14 bases in between. The length of the CDR3 is 16 residues. This chain's CDR3 is CASSSAELYSTDTQYF. DNA for the CDR3: TGTGCCAGCAGTTCCGCCGAACTTTATAGCACAGATACGCAGTATTTT.